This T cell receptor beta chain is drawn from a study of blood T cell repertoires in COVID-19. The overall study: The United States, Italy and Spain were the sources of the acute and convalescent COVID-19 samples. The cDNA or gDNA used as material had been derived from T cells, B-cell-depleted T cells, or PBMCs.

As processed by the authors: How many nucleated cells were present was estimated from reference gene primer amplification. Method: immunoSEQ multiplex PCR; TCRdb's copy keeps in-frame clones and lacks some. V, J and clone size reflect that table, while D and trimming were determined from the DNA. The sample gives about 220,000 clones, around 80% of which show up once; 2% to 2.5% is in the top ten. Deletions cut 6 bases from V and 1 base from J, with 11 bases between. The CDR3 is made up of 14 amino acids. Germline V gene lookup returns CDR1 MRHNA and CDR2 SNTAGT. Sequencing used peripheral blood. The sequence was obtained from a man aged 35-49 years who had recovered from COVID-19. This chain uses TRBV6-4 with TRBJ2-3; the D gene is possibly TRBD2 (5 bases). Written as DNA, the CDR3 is TGTGCCAGCAGCCGGACTTCCCGCACAGATACGCAGTATTTT. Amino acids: CASSRTSRTDTQYF.